These 12 T cell receptor beta chains were sequenced from one sample in a study of blood T cell repertoires in COVID-19. Produced via immunoSEQ multiplex PCR; TCRdb's table is partial and in-frame only. Of around 70,000 clones in the sample, roughly 82% are singletons; the top ten hold under 8%. The specimen was peripheral blood. Every receptor here comes from a man aged 55 to 70 with acute or convalescent COVID-19.

This clone was seen a handful of times. The genes are TRBV20-1 and TRBJ1-2; TRBD1 agrees at 8 bases. In germline, CDR1 is DFQATT, CDR2 SNEGSKA (reference sequence). The CDR3 sequence is 11 residues long. V trimming: 1 base; J trimming: 8 bases; junction bases outside the gene matches: 0. The CDR3 sequence is CSARGQGGYTF. CDR3 DNA sequence: TGCAGTGCTAGAGGACAGGGGGGCTACACCTTC.

V gene TRBV24-1 combines with J gene TRBJ2-5; no clear D gene. The CDR3 extends over 15 amino acids. V was shortened by 3 bases and J by 1 base, with 11 bases between the two germline ends. Germline CDR1 is KGHDR and CDR2 is SFDVKD. The CDR3 loop is CATSDISAGQETQYF. CDR3 nucleotide sequence: TGTGCCACCAGTGATATCTCGGCAGGCCAAGAGACCCAGTACTTC.

The CDR3 sequence is CASSPNRGLSNSPLHF. DNA of the CDR3: TGTGCCAGCTCACCGAACAGGGGGCTGAGTAATTCACCCCTCCACTTT. The V call is TRBV18, the J call TRBJ1-6, with 9 bases fitting TRBD1. Germline loops: CDR1 KGHSH, CDR2 LQKENI. The CDR3 extends over 16 amino acids. With V trimmed by 3 bases and J by 6 bases, 6 bases remained unmatched.

V usage is TRBV2 and J usage is TRBJ1-5, with unresolved D. Germline V gene data show CDR1 as SNHLY and CDR2 as FYNNEI. The V end was cut by 4 bases, the J end by 7 bases, with 11 bases between. This CDR3 spans 13 amino acids. CDR3: CASSAGNGQPQHF. In DNA form, the CDR3 reads TGTGCCAGCAGTGCGGGAAATGGGCAGCCCCAGCATTTT.

This clone was seen only a few times. V and J are TRBV5-1 and TRBJ2-5, with 11 bases aligning to TRBD1. The V and J ends lost 4 bases and 5 bases, in that order; junction bases with no gene match: 10. CDR3 length: 16 amino acids. Germline V gives CDR1 SGHRS, CDR2 YFSETQ. The CDR3 here is CASSRGDRGDSETQYF. The CDR3 DNA follows: TGCGCCAGCAGCAGAGGGGACAGGGGGGACTCGGAGACCCAGTACTTC.

The genes are TRBV11-2 and TRBJ2-1; possible D gene TRBD2, 7 bases. Germline V gene sequence: CDR1 SGHAT, CDR2 FQNNGV. Trimming cost V 3 bases and J 9 bases, with 15 bases left between them. The CDR3 is 14 residues long. The CDR3 region is CASSLIRGGGEQFF. CDR3 coding DNA: TGTGCCAGCAGCTTGATACGCGGGGGCGGTGAGCAGTTCTTC.

The chain is built from TRBV29-1 and TRBJ1-1; tentatively, D is TRBD1 (5 bases). The CDR3 totals 12 residues. Trimming left V 6 bases short and J 2 bases short, with 10 bases between. Germline V gene lookup returns CDR1 SQVTM and CDR2 ANQGSEA. The CDR3 sequence: CSVDGQNTEAFF. The CDR3 DNA reads TGCAGCGTGGATGGACAAAACACTGAAGCTTTCTTT.

This chain's CDR3 is CASSLWSSGGEETQYF. The CDR3 nucleotides read TGCGCCAGCAGCCTGTGGAGTAGCGGGGGGGAAGAGACCCAGTACTTC. The V call is TRBV5-1, the J call TRBJ2-5, with TRBD2 matching 11 bases. The CDR3 contains 16 residues. Germline V gene sequence: CDR1 SGHRS, CDR2 YFSETQ. The V and J ends lost 4 bases and 3 bases, in that order; junction bases with no gene match: 8.

The rearrangement links TRBV24-1 to TRBJ2-3, with TRBD1 matching over 8 bases. Germline CDR1 reads KGHDR; CDR2 reads SFDVKD. V trimming: 4 bases; J trimming: 1 base; junction bases outside the gene matches: 3. CDR3 length equals 15 residues. The CDR3 region has the DNA TGTGCCACCAGTGACCGGGGACAGGGCACAGATACGCAGTATTTT. Translation gives CATSDRGQGTDTQYF.

The chain combines TRBV18 with TRBJ2-7; no firm D call. The CDR3 runs to 15 residues. V shed 2 bases and J shed 7 bases, with 18 bases lying between them. CDR1 and CDR2 (germline): KGHSH, LQKENI. CDR3 in DNA: TGTGCCAGCTCACCATTTGGCCAGTCGACTTGGGAGCAGTACTTC. It specifies CASSPFGQSTWEQYF.

In this sample, this clone turned up a few times. V gene TRBV6-5 combines with J gene TRBJ2-1; D remains unclear. The V and J ends lost 8 bases and 0 bases respectively, with 14 bases between them. There are 15 residues in the CDR3. Germline V CDR1 and CDR2: MNHEY, SVGAGI. The CDR3 region is CASRPGSDSYNEQFF. CDR3 coding DNA: TGTGCCAGCCGTCCCGGGTCTGACTCCTACAATGAGCAGTTCTTC.

The V and J genes are TRBV20-1 and TRBJ2-3, with 14 bases identical to TRBD2. V shed 3 bases and J 5 bases; nucleotides not matched to a gene: 7. This CDR3 contains 16 residues. Germline assignment: CDR1 DFQATT and CDR2 SNEGSKA (reference sequence). CDR3 loop: CSASGPGTSGRDTQYF. In DNA form, the CDR3 reads TGCAGTGCTAGTGGTCCAGGGACTAGCGGGAGAGATACGCAGTATTTT.